These 22 T cell receptor beta chains were all obtained from the same sample, sequenced in a study of T cells after yellow fever vaccination. Each CDR3 protein gets one entry after TCRdb re-called the 5' RACE reads with MiXCR. The sample has approximately 160,000 distinct CDR3 sequences, approximately 10% seen once. The sample was CD8+ T cells sorted from PBMCs, taken 45 days after the yellow fever booster vaccination. The receptors were sampled from a man younger than 30 who received the YFV17D yellow fever vaccine.

The chain combines TRBV6-5 with TRBJ2-5, with 8 bases aligning to TRBD2. The CDR3 runs to 15 residues. Germline V lookup: CDR1 MNHEY, CDR2 SVGAGI. J lost 5 bases, V lost 6 bases, and 11 bases had no gene match. CDR3 DNA sequence: TGTGCCAGCAGGCCCTTCCGGGGGGGGTTGGAGACCCAGTACTTC. Translated, it gives CASRPFRGGLETQYF.

This clonotype was recorded a few times. The chain has TRBV30 and TRBJ1-2; D remains unclear. Germline V lookup: CDR1 GTSNPN, CDR2 SVGIG (reference sequence). Trimming cost V 7 bases and J 4 bases, with 19 bases left between them. The CDR3 length is 14 residues. The CDR3 sequence is CASPGGRRTYGYTF. The CDR3 region has the DNA TGTGCCTCCCCCGGCGGGCGGAGAACCTATGGCTACACCTTC.

The sample holds many counts of this clonotype. V usage is TRBV6-5 and J usage is TRBJ2-1; D not certain. Trimming pared 5 bases from V and 4 bases from J, leaving 9 bases between. The CDR3 is 13 amino acids. Germline V gives CDR1 MNHEY, CDR2 SVGAGI. CDR3 loop: CASSLRTYNEQFF. The CDR3 nucleotides read TGTGCCAGCAGTCTCCGCACGTACAATGAGCAGTTCTTC.

This clonotype has just a few counts. V and J are TRBV6-5 and TRBJ2-3; maybe TRBD1 (5 bases). The V gene lost 0 bases and the J gene lost 8 bases, with 12 bases spanning the gap. Germline V gene sequence: CDR1 MNHEY, CDR2 SVGAGI. The CDR3 spans 14 residues. In DNA, the CDR3 is TGTGCCAGCAGTTACTCGGACACCCATCGTACGCAGTATTTT. Its translation: CASSYSDTHRTQYF.

Ten or more counts support this clonotype. The chain couples TRBV5-1 to TRBJ2-5; a weak D match, TRBD2 (5 bases). The V and J ends lost 2 bases and 4 bases respectively, with 12 bases between them. CDR3 size: 14 residues. The germline V gene encodes CDR1 SGHRS and CDR2 YFSETQ. The CDR3 DNA reads TGCGCCAGCAGCTTTATGGGCGGGCGAGAGACCCAGTACTTC. Protein: CASSFMGGRETQYF.

This clonotype was seen repeatedly, ten times or more. Here the CDR3 DNA reads TGTGCCAGCACCAGGGGAAGTGAGCAGTTCTTC. It codes for CASTRGSEQFF. The chain uses TRBV6-5 and TRBJ2-1, with D perhaps TRBD1 (6 bases). The V gene lost 7 bases and the J gene lost 9 bases, with 10 bases spanning the gap. CDR1 and CDR2 from the germline V gene are MNHEY and SVGAGI. CDR3 length equals 11 residues.

J is TRBJ2-3 and V is TRBV4-3, with a tentative D call TRBD2 (6 bases). Germline V gene lookup returns CDR1 LGHNA and CDR2 YSLEER. V lost 0 bases, J lost 6 bases, and 13 bases lay in between. The CDR3 totals 15 residues. CDR3 residues: CASSQDGSGLDTQYF. In DNA, the CDR3 is TGCGCCAGCAGCCAAGACGGAAGCGGGCTGGATACGCAGTATTTT.

V and J are TRBV6-1 and TRBJ2-3, with 9 bases identical to TRBD2. Germline V gives CDR1 MNHNS, CDR2 SASEGT. V lost 3 bases, J lost 4 bases, and 5 bases stayed unmatched. The CDR3 contains 15 residues. The CDR3 here is CASSERGGRADTQYF. CDR3 DNA: TGTGCCAGCAGTGAGCGGGGGGGGCGAGCAGATACGCAGTATTTT.

J is TRBJ2-3 and V is TRBV5-5; D is possibly TRBD2 (7 bases). The CDR3 has 15 residues. Trimming left V 6 bases short and J 3 bases short, with 17 bases between. The V gene's germline CDR1 is SGHKS and CDR2 YYEKEE (reference sequence). The CDR3 sequence: CASNSPGGRTDTQYF. DNA for the CDR3: TGTGCCAGCAACTCCCCCGGGGGGCGAACAGATACGCAGTATTTT.

Many counts were recorded for this clonotype. The chain couples TRBV4-1 to TRBJ2-7; D might be TRBD1 (6 bases). The germline V gene encodes CDR1 MGHRA and CDR2 YSYEKL. V was trimmed by 0 bases and J by 7 bases, leaving 13 bases between them. The CDR3 covers 14 residues. CDR3 in amino acids: CASSQDPGAGEQYV. The CDR3, as DNA: TGCGCCAGCAGCCAAGATCCAGGGGCTGGAGAGCAGTACGTC.

This clonotype was seen only a few times. J is TRBJ2-7 and V is TRBV30; either TRBD1 or TRBD2 may fit D (6 bases each). With 4 bases removed from V and 1 base from J, the gap between germline ends came to 14 bases. Germline CDR1 reads GTSNPN; CDR2 reads SVGIG (reference sequence). The CDR3 is made up of 14 amino acids. The CDR3 DNA reads as TGTGCCTGGACTTGGGGGGCGCAGTCCTACGAGCAGTACTTC. Its protein product is CAWTWGAQSYEQYF.

The chain employs TRBV6-5 and TRBJ2-2; D unclear. Trimming took off 5 bases at V and 3 bases at J, with 10 bases between the two ends. The CDR3 contains 14 residues. The germline CDR1 and CDR2 sequences are MNHEY and SVGAGI. The CDR3 region has the DNA TGTGCCAGCAGTCCCACTACGGACACCGGGGAGCTGTTTTTT. This codes for CASSPTTDTGELFF.

The rearrangement links TRBV12-5 to TRBJ2-3, with TRBD2 matching 11 bases. The CDR3 extends over 17 amino acids. Germline values: CDR1 LGHNT, CDR2 FRNRAP. V dropped 5 bases and J dropped 2; count of bases not matched to a gene: 9. CDR3 nucleotides: TGTGCTAGTGGTCCACTACTAGCGGGGGCCAACACAGATACGCAGTATTTT. It encodes CASGPLLAGANTDTQYF.

The rearrangement joins TRBV23-1 to TRBJ2-7; TRBD1 matches at 7 bases. TRBV23-1 is classed as an ORF, of uncertain function. CDR3 length: 17 residues. After removal of 0 bases from V and 2 bases from J, the junction contained 10 bases not matched to a gene. The CDR3 DNA sequence: TGCGCCAGCAGTCAATCGAATCGGGACAGTCTAACCTACGAGCAGTACGTC. It specifies CASSQSNRDSLTYEQYV.

Only a few counts were recorded for this clonotype. The chain employs TRBV6-5 and TRBJ1-3, with no clear D. CDR1 is MNHEY, CDR2 SVGAGI, per germline. The CDR3 extends over 13 amino acids. V lost 5 bases and J lost 4, with 9 bases in between. The CDR3 protein is CASSLGLGNTIYF. CDR3 bases: TGTGCCAGCAGTCTAGGGCTGGGAAACACCATATATTTT.

The rearrangement joins TRBV6-2 or TRBV6-3 to TRBJ1-1; D not resolved. CDR3 size: 11 residues. V shed 2 bases and J shed 6 bases, with 4 bases lying between them. CDR1 and CDR2 (germline): MNHEY, SVGEGT. The CDR3 loop reads CASSYQAEAFF. In nucleotides, the CDR3 is TGTGCCAGCAGTTACCAGGCTGAAGCTTTCTTT.

The chain uses TRBV28 and TRBJ2-5; D gene unclear. The V and J ends lost 7 bases and 2 bases respectively, with 14 bases between them. CDR1 is MDHEN, CDR2 SYDVKM, per germline. The CDR3 covers 14 residues. CDR3 DNA sequence: TGTGCCAGCACCCCTTTGTTGAAGCAAGAGACCCAGTACTTC. It is translated as CASTPLLKQETQYF.

The chain has TRBV19 and TRBJ2-3; D gene ambiguous. This CDR3 has 16 amino acids. In germline, CDR1 is LNHDA, CDR2 SQIVND (reference sequence). V was clipped by 0 bases and J by 0 bases, with 10 bases between them. CDR3 in amino acids: CASSIEAGPSTDTQYF. CDR3 DNA: TGTGCCAGTAGTATAGAGGCAGGCCCTAGCACAGATACGCAGTATTTT.

The chain recombines TRBV4-3 with TRBJ2-2; 7 bases line up with TRBD1. V lost 4 bases, J lost 0 bases, and 5 bases stayed unmatched. CDR1 and CDR2 (germline): LGHNA, YSLEER. This CDR3 comprises 16 residues. CDR3 DNA sequence: TGCGCCAGCAGCCCGTCGGGGACAGCGAACACCGGGGAGCTGTTTTTT. Translated, it gives CASSPSGTANTGELFF.

This clonotype was seen more than once but under ten times. The chain couples TRBV10-3 to TRBJ2-1, with D possibly being TRBD2 (7 bases). Germline V lookup: CDR1 ENHRY, CDR2 SYGVKD. The CDR3 consists of 14 residues. Trimming pared 4 bases from V and 8 bases from J, leaving 15 bases between. The CDR3 DNA reads as TGTGCCATCAGTGGGTCGGGGGGCGTCGATGAGCAGTTCTTC. This translates into CAISGSGGVDEQFF.

The chain carries TRBV9 and TRBJ1-1; TRBD1 is a possible D gene (6 bases). V was clipped by 0 bases and J by 4 bases, with 7 bases between them. This CDR3 contains 13 residues. CDR1 and CDR2 from the germline V gene are SGDLS and YYNGEE. The CDR3 bases are TGTGCCAGCAGCGTAGAGGGGGTCACTGAAGCTTTCTTT. It encodes CASSVEGVTEAFF.

The V gene is TRBV28, the J gene TRBJ2-7, with a tentative D call TRBD2 (5 bases). V was pared by 4 bases and J by 5 bases, with 15 bases between. The germline V gene has CDR1 MDHEN and CDR2 SYDVKM. This CDR3 comprises 14 residues. DNA of the CDR3: TGTGCCAGCAGTTGGAGGTTAGCCTGGAACGAGCAGTACGTC. It codes for CASSWRLAWNEQYV.